These T cell receptor beta chains were read from a single sample in a study of beta chain features in type 1 diabetes. Sequencing was performed with immunoSEQ multiplex PCR; in TCRdb, only in-frame clones are kept and a portion is missing. The table lists more than 50,000 clones, around 63% of them singletons, with over 2% in the top ten. The sequencing input was Tregs from blood. These receptors all come from a young woman in good health. Both conserved end residues are part of each CDR3. Fields, in order: D gene, J gene, clone size, CDR3 length, V gene, CDR3 DNA, CDR3 protein. A D gene is named only where the DNA matches it firmly. Clone size appears in some rows only: once, few, many, or a class for an expanded clone.

d_gene: TRBD1
j_gene: TRBJ1-5
abundance: .
len: 14
v_gene: TRBV7-9
CDR3nt: TGTGCCAGCAGTTATACAGGGGTGGATCAGCCCCAGCATTTT
CDR3aa: CASSYTGVDQPQHF

d_gene: .
j_gene: TRBJ2-6
abundance: .
len: 16
v_gene: TRBV29-1
CDR3nt: TGCAGCGTCGTCGCGGGACAGACCTCTGGGGCCAACGTCCTGACTTTC
CDR3aa: CSVVAGQTSGANVLTF

d_gene: .
j_gene: TRBJ1-1
abundance: .
len: 13
v_gene: TRBV2
CDR3nt: TGTGCCAGCAAGATGGGACAGAACACTGAAGCTTTCTTT
CDR3aa: CASKMGQNTEAFF

d_gene: TRBD2
j_gene: TRBJ2-1
abundance: once
len: 15
v_gene: TRBV9
CDR3nt: TGTGCCAGCAGCGCAATAGGTAGCGGGAGGGGTGAGCAGTTCTTC
CDR3aa: CASSAIGSGRGEQFF

d_gene: TRBD1
j_gene: TRBJ1-3
abundance: .
len: 16
v_gene: TRBV7-2
CDR3nt: TGTGCCAGCAGCTTCTCCGGGACAGATTCCGGAAACACCATATATTTT
CDR3aa: CASSFSGTDSGNTIYF

d_gene: .
j_gene: TRBJ2-1
abundance: few
len: 15
v_gene: TRBV5-1
CDR3nt: TGCGCCAGCAGCTTGGCCGGGACTGGGTACAATGAGCAGTTCTTC
CDR3aa: CASSLAGTGYNEQFF

d_gene: .
j_gene: TRBJ1-1
abundance: once
len: 13
v_gene: TRBV7-9
CDR3nt: TGTGCCAGCAGCTTCAGGGGAAACACTGAAGCTTTCTTT
CDR3aa: CASSFRGNTEAFF

d_gene: .
j_gene: TRBJ2-7
abundance: .
len: 14
v_gene: TRBV10-2
CDR3nt: TGCGCCAGCAGCCAGGACTACCTCTCCTACGAGCAGTACTTC
CDR3aa: CASSQDYLSYEQYF

d_gene: .
j_gene: TRBJ2-6
abundance: few
len: 15
v_gene: TRBV7-9
CDR3nt: TGTGCCAGCAGCTTAAAAGCCCCTGGGGCCAACGTCCTGACTTTC
CDR3aa: CASSLKAPGANVLTF

d_gene: TRBD2
j_gene: TRBJ2-7
abundance: .
len: 15
v_gene: TRBV6-1
CDR3nt: TGTGCCAGCAGTGAAAGAAGACGGGGGGCCTACGAGCAGTACTTC
CDR3aa: CASSERRRGAYEQYF

d_gene: .
j_gene: TRBJ1-1
abundance: .
len: 15
v_gene: TRBV7-8
CDR3nt: TGTGCCAGCAGCTCGACAAGGGGAGGATATACTGAAGCTTTCTTT
CDR3aa: CASSSTRGGYTEAFF

d_gene: .
j_gene: TRBJ2-7
abundance: .
len: 14
v_gene: TRBV15
CDR3nt: TGTGCCACCAGCAGAGATTCACACTGGGGCGAGCAGTACTTC
CDR3aa: CATSRDSHWGEQYF

d_gene: TRBD2
j_gene: TRBJ2-1
abundance: .
len: 17
v_gene: TRBV7-7
CDR3nt: TGTGCTAGCAGCCCTTCTAGCGGGAGGGTTTCCTACAATGAGCAGTTCTTC
CDR3aa: CASSPSSGRVSYNEQFF

d_gene: TRBD2
j_gene: TRBJ2-3
abundance: few
len: 16
v_gene: TRBV2
CDR3nt: TGTGCCAGCAGTGAAAGACTAGCGGGAGGTACAGATACGCAGTATTTT
CDR3aa: CASSERLAGGTDTQYF

d_gene: TRBD1
j_gene: TRBJ1-1
abundance: .
len: 17
v_gene: TRBV29-1
CDR3nt: TGCAGCGCCCTCCCGGGACAGGGATCGGGTATGAACACTGAAGCTTTCTTT
CDR3aa: CSALPGQGSGMNTEAFF

d_gene: TRBD1
j_gene: TRBJ2-1
abundance: .
len: 17
v_gene: TRBV27
CDR3nt: TGTGCCAGCAGTAGATTGTGGAGCGGGACAGGGGTGGATGAGCAGTTCTTC
CDR3aa: CASSRLWSGTGVDEQFF

d_gene: .
j_gene: TRBJ1-2
abundance: .
len: 12
v_gene: TRBV7-2
CDR3nt: TGTGCCAGCAGCTGGCAGAACTATGGCTACACCTTC
CDR3aa: CASSWQNYGYTF

d_gene: TRBD1
j_gene: TRBJ2-5
abundance: .
len: 11
v_gene: TRBV6-5
CDR3nt: TGTGCCAGCAGAATGACAGGGGTAGGATACTTC
CDR3aa: CASRMTGVGYF

d_gene: TRBD2
j_gene: TRBJ2-3
abundance: few
len: 12
v_gene: TRBV30
CDR3nt: TGTGCGCGGGCGGGAGGGCCAGATACGCAGTATTTT
CDR3aa: CARAGGPDTQYF

d_gene: TRBD2
j_gene: TRBJ2-1
abundance: .
len: 15
v_gene: TRBV4-2
CDR3nt: TGTGCCAGCAGCCCCCAAGGGACTAACGACAATGAGCAGTTCTTC
CDR3aa: CASSPQGTNDNEQFF

d_gene: TRBD1
j_gene: TRBJ2-7
abundance: .
len: 13
v_gene: TRBV7-9
CDR3nt: TGTGCCAGCAGCCGGACAGGGTCCCACGAGCAGTACTTC
CDR3aa: CASSRTGSHEQYF

d_gene: TRBD1
j_gene: TRBJ2-7
abundance: .
len: 16
v_gene: TRBV27
CDR3nt: TGTGCCAGCAGTCCCGGGCCGGGACAGACATCCTACGAGCAGTACTTC
CDR3aa: CASSPGPGQTSYEQYF

d_gene: TRBD2
j_gene: TRBJ2-7
abundance: .
len: 17
v_gene: TRBV5-1
CDR3nt: TGCGCCAGCAGCTTGGGAGCGGGGGGCCCTTCTCTCTACGAGCAGTACTTC
CDR3aa: CASSLGAGGPSLYEQYF

d_gene: TRBD1
j_gene: TRBJ1-1
abundance: once
len: 12
v_gene: TRBV7-9
CDR3nt: TGTGCCAGCAGCCGCCCGGGACAGGGGCCCCATTTT
CDR3aa: CASSRPGQGPHF

d_gene: .
j_gene: TRBJ2-4
abundance: .
len: 17
v_gene: TRBV4-1
CDR3nt: TGCGCCAGCAGCCAAGATCCAACGACACTAGCCAAAAACATTCAGTACTTC
CDR3aa: CASSQDPTTLAKNIQYF

d_gene: .
j_gene: TRBJ2-5
abundance: .
len: 12
v_gene: TRBV11-2
CDR3nt: TGTGCCAGCAGTCGGGGCCAAGAGACCCAGTACTTC
CDR3aa: CASSRGQETQYF

d_gene: TRBD1
j_gene: TRBJ1-5
abundance: .
len: 14
v_gene: TRBV2
CDR3nt: TGTGCCAGCAGTCCCGGACAGGGTGGTCAGCCCCAGCATTTT
CDR3aa: CASSPGQGGQPQHF

d_gene: .
j_gene: TRBJ1-4
abundance: few
len: 12
v_gene: TRBV6-1
CDR3nt: TGTGCCACAGCGCGATCTAATGAAAAACTGTTTTTT
CDR3aa: CATARSNEKLFF

d_gene: .
j_gene: TRBJ1-4
abundance: few
len: 16
v_gene: TRBV27
CDR3nt: TGTGCCAGCAGTCCCGTTTACACTACAACTAATGAAAAACTGTTTTTT
CDR3aa: CASSPVYTTTNEKLFF

d_gene: TRBD1
j_gene: TRBJ1-5
abundance: .
len: 15
v_gene: TRBV7-9
CDR3nt: TGTGCCAGCAGCTTCGGGACAGTGAGGGATCAGTCCCAGCATTTT
CDR3aa: CASSFGTVRDQSQHF

d_gene: TRBD1
j_gene: TRBJ2-5
abundance: .
len: 13
v_gene: TRBV11-2
CDR3nt: TGTGCCAGCACCCAGACAGGGTGGGAGACCCAGTACTTC
CDR3aa: CASTQTGWETQYF

d_gene: .
j_gene: TRBJ2-4
abundance: .
len: 12
v_gene: TRBV7-9
CDR3nt: TGTGCCAGCAGCTCACAGGGAAACATTCAGTACTTC
CDR3aa: CASSSQGNIQYF

d_gene: .
j_gene: TRBJ1-2
abundance: .
len: 13
v_gene: TRBV30
CDR3nt: TGTGCCTGGAGTGTTAACAGGGCGGATGGCTACACCTTC
CDR3aa: CAWSVNRADGYTF

d_gene: .
j_gene: TRBJ2-7
abundance: few
len: 11
v_gene: TRBV14
CDR3nt: TGTGCCAGCAGCCCCCTCCACGAGCAGTACTTC
CDR3aa: CASSPLHEQYF

d_gene: .
j_gene: TRBJ2-5
abundance: .
len: 14
v_gene: TRBV11-2
CDR3nt: TGTGCCAGCAGCTTAGGGAGGGGATTGGAGACCCAGTACTTC
CDR3aa: CASSLGRGLETQYF

d_gene: TRBD1
j_gene: TRBJ2-1
abundance: few
len: 13
v_gene: TRBV5-1
CDR3nt: TGCGCCAGCAGCTCCGGGACAGGGAATGAGCAGTTCTTC
CDR3aa: CASSSGTGNEQFF

d_gene: TRBD2
j_gene: TRBJ2-1
abundance: few
len: 19
v_gene: TRBV29-1
CDR3nt: TGCAGCGTTGATATTGGGGAGACTAGCGGGGGGCGGCTTAACAATGAGCAGTTCTTC
CDR3aa: CSVDIGETSGGRLNNEQFF

d_gene: TRBD1
j_gene: TRBJ1-6
abundance: .
len: 15
v_gene: TRBV15
CDR3nt: TGTGCCACCAGCAGAGAGCGGACAGGGGGATCACCCCTCCACTTT
CDR3aa: CATSRERTGGSPLHF